This entry features one T cell receptor (beta chain) sequence. The antigen remains undetermined. This CDR3 comprises 15 residues. Between the trimmed V and J ends, which lost 0 bases and 4 bases, there was a span of 9 bases. Germline CDR1 is MGHRA and CDR2 is YSYEKL. The sample belongs to a study of cytomegalovirus exposure and HLA in healthy donors. Study overall: The roughly 110 validation repertoires used the same platform as the roughly 670 first-cohort repertoires, a later analysis reported. Overall study results and limits: The majority of TCR sequences were rare, yet some public TCRs appeared in many donors.

Sequencing was performed with immunoSEQ multiplex PCR; in TCRdb, only in-frame clones are kept and a portion is missing. This table has around 70,000 clones, 94% appearing once. V is TRBV4-1 and J is TRBJ1-4; D remains ambiguous. The receptor comes from a woman aged 18-29 years in good health and CMV-seropositive. Sequenced: PBMCs. CDR3 nucleotides: TGCGCCAGCAGCCAAGATCCCGTTTTTAATGAAAAACTGTTTTTT. Translating it yields CASSQDPVFNEKLFF.